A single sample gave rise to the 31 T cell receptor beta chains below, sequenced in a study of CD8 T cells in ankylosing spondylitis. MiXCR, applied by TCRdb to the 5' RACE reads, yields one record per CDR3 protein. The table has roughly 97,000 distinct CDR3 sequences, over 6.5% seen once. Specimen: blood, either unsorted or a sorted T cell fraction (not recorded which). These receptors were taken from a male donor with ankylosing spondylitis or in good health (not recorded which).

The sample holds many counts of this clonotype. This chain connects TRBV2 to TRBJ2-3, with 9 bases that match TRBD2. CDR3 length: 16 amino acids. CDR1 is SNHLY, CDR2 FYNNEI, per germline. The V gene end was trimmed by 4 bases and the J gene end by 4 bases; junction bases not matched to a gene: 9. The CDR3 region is CASSVIRTSAADTQYF. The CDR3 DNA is TGTGCCAGCAGTGTCATCCGGACTAGCGCAGCAGATACGCAGTATTTT.

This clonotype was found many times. As DNA, the CDR3 is TGCAGTGCTACTGACCCGAGGACAGATACGCAGTATTTT. Amino acids: CSATDPRTDTQYF. J is TRBJ2-3 and V is TRBV20-1, with D hard to call. The CDR3 consists of 13 residues. Germline V CDR1 and CDR2: DFQATT, SNEGSKA (reference sequence). Trimming cost V 4 bases and J 3 bases, with 11 bases left between them.

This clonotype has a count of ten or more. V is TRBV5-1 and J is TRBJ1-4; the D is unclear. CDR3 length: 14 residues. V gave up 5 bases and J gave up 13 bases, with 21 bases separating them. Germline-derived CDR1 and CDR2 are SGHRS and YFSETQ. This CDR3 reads CASRPDLRESGLFF. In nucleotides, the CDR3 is TGCGCCAGCAGACCAGATTTGAGGGAAAGTGGACTGTTTTTT.

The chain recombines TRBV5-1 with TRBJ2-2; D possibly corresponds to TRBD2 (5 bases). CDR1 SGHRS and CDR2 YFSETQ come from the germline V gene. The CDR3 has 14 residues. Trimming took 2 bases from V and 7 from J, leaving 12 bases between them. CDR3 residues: CASSFEGGGGELFF. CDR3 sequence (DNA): TGCGCCAGCAGCTTCGAAGGAGGAGGCGGGGAGCTGTTTTTT.

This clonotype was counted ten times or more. This chain's CDR3 is CASSQDPPLGTGSSYNEQFF. CDR3 bases: TGCGCCAGCAGCCAAGACCCTCCGCTGGGGACAGGGAGCTCCTACAATGAGCAGTTCTTC. The V call is TRBV4-3, the J call TRBJ2-1; 9 bases are a match to TRBD1. The CDR3 contains 20 residues. V was clipped by 0 bases and J by 0 bases; unmatched bases: 12. Germline V gene data show CDR1 as LGHNA and CDR2 as YSLEER.

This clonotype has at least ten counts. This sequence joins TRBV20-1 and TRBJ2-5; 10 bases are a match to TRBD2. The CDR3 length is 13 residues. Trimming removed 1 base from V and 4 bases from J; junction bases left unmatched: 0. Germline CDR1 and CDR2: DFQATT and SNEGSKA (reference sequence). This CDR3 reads CSARGTSGETQYF. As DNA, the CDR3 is TGCAGTGCTAGAGGGACTAGCGGAGAGACCCAGTACTTC.

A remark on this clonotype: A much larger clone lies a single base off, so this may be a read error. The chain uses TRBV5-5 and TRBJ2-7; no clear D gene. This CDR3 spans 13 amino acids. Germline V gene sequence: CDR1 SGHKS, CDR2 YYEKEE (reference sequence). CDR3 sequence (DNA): TGTACCAGCAGTTCAAGTCCGACCTACGAGCAGTACTTC. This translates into CTSSSSPTYEQYF.

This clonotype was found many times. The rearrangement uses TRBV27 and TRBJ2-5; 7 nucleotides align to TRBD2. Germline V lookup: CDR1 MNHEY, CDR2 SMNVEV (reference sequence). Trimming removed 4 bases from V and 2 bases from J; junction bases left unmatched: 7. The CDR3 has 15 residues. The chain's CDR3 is CASSYLASGQETQYF. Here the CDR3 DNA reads TGTGCCAGCAGTTACCTGGCTAGCGGACAAGAGACCCAGTACTTC.

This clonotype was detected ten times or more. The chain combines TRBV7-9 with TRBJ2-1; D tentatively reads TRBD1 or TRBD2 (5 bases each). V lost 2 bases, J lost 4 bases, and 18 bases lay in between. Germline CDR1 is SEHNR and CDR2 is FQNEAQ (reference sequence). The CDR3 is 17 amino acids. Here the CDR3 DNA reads TGTGCCAGCAGCTTATGGGGCAGTGGGAGCTTGTACAATGAGCAGTTCTTC. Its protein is CASSLWGSGSLYNEQFF.

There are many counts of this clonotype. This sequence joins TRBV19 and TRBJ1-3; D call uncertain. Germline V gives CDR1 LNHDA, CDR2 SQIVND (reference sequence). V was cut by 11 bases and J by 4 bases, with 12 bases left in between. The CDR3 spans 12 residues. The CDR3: CALWGAGNTIYF. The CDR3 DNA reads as TGTGCCCTATGGGGAGCCGGAAACACCATATATTTT.

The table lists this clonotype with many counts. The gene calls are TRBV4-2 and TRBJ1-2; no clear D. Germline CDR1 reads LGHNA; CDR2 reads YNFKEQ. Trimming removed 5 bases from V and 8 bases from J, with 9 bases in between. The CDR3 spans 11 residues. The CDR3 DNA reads TGTGCCAGCAGCTCTACCTGGGGCTACACCTTC. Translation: CASSSTWGYTF.

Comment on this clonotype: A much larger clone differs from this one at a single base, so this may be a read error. The CDR3 reads CASTRDGPKNIQYF. The DNA of the CDR3 is TGTGCCAGCACCCGGGACGGCCCCAAAAACATTCAGTACTTC. The chain combines TRBV6-1 with TRBJ2-4; D may correspond to TRBD1 or TRBD2 (5 bases each). Germline lookup yields CDR1 MNHNS and CDR2 SASEGT. V lost 7 bases to trimming and J lost 2 bases, with 12 bases between them. The CDR3 is 14 residues long.

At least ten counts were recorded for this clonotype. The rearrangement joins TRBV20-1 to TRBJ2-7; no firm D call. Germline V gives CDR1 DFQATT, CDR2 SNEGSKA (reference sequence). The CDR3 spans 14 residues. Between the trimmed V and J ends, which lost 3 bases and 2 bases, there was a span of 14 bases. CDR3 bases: TGCAGTGCTAGTTTTCAGCCTACACCCTACGAGCAGTACTTC. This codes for CSASFQPTPYEQYF.

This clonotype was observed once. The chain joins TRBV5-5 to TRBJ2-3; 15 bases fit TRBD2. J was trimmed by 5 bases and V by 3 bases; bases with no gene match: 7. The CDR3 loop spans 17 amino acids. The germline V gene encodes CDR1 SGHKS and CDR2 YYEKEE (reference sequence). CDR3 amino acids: CASSSGTSGGPGDTQYF. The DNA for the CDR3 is TGTGCCAGCAGCTCCGGGACTAGCGGGGGGCCTGGAGATACGCAGTATTTT.

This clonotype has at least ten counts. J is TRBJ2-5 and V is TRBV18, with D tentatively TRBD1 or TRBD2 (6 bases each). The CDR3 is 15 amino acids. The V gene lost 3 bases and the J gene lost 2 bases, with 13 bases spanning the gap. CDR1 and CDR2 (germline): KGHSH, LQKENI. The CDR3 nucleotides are TGTGCCAGCTCACCGGGGGGCGGAAAGCAAGAGACCCAGTACTTC. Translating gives CASSPGGGKQETQYF.

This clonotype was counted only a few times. The CDR3 bases are TGCGCCAGCAGCTTACTTAGCGGTGCTAGCACAGATACGCAGTATTTT. Protein sequence: CASSLLSGASTDTQYF. This chain joins TRBV5-1 and TRBJ2-3; maybe TRBD2 (6 bases). V was shortened by 2 bases and J by 0 bases, with 13 bases between the two germline ends. CDR1 is SGHRS and CDR2 is YFSETQ in the germline V gene. This CDR3 has 16 residues. Full variable domain (remainder filled in from reference TRBV5-1 and TRBJ2-3): KAGVTQTPRYLIKTRGQQVTLSCSPISGHRSVSWYQQTPGQGLQFLFEYFSETQRNKGNFPGRFSGRQFSNSRSEMNVSTLELGDSALYLCASSLLSGASTDTQYFGPGTRLTVL.

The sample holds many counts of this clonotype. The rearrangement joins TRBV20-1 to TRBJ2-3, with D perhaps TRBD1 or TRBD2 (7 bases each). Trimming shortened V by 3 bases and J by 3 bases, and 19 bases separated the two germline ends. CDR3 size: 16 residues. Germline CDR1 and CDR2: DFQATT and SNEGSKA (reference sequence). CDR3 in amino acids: CSASGGAGTVTDTQYF. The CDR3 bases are TGCAGTGCTAGTGGGGGGGCCGGGACAGTGACAGATACGCAGTATTTT.

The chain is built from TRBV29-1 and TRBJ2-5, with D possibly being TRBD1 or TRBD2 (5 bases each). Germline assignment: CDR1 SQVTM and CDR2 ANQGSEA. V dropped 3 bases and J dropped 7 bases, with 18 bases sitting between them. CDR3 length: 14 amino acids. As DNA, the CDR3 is TGCAGCGTTGACTTATCGGGGCCGACGGGGACCCAGTACTTC. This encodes CSVDLSGPTGTQYF. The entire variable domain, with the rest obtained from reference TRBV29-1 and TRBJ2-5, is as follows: SAVISQKPSRDICQRGTSLTIQCQVDSQVTMMFWYRQQPGQSLTLIATANQGSEATYESGFVIDKFPISRPNLTFSTLTVSNMSPEDSSIYLCSVDLSGPTGTQYFGPGTRLLVL.

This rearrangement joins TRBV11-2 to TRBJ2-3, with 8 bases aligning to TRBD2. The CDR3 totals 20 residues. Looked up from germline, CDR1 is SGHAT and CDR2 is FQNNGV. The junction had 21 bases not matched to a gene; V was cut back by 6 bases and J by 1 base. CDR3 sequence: CASSRPNSLAGRSGTDTQYF. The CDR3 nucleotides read TGTGCCAGCAGTAGGCCGAACTCTTTAGCGGGGCGGTCGGGCACAGATACGCAGTATTTT.

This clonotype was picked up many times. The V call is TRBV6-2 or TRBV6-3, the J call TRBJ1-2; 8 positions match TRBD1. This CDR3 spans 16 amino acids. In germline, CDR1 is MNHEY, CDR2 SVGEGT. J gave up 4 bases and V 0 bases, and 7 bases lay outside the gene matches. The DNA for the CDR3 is TGTGCCAGCAGTTACTCCGGGACAGGATTTCTCTATGGCTACACCTTC. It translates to CASSYSGTGFLYGYTF.

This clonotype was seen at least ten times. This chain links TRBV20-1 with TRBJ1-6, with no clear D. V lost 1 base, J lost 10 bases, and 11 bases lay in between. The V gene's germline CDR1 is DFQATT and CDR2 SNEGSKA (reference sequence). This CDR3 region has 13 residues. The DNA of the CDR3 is TGCAGTGCTAGAGGCGGGTCACGGTCACCCCTCCACTTT. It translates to CSARGGSRSPLHF.

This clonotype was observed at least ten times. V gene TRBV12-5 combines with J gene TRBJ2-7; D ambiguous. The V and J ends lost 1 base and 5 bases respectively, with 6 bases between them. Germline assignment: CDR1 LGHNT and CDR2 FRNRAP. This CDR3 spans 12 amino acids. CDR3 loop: CASGLEGNEQYF. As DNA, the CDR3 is TGTGCTAGTGGTTTGGAAGGGAACGAGCAGTACTTC.

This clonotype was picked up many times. In nucleotides, the CDR3 is TGCAGCGTTTTAGGACTAGCGGGAGTGGATACGCAGTATTTT. Amino acid sequence: CSVLGLAGVDTQYF. The V gene is TRBV29-1, the J gene TRBJ2-3; 13 positions match TRBD2. This CDR3 contains 14 residues. Germline V gene sequence: CDR1 SQVTM, CDR2 ANQGSEA. V trimming: 5 bases; J trimming: 6 bases; junction bases outside the gene matches: 5.

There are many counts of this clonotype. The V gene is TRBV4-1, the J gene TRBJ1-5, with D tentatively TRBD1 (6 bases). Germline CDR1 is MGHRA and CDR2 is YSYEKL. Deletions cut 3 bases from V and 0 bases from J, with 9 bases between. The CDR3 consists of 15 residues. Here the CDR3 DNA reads TGCGCCAGCAGCCAGCAGGGGTTTAGCAATCAGCCCCAGCATTTT. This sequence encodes CASSQQGFSNQPQHF.

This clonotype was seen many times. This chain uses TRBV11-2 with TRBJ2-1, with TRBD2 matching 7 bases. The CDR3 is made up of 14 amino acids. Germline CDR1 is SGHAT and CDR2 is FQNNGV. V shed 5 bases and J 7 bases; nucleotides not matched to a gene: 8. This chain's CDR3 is CASSLIAGRNEQFF. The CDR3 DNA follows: TGTGCCAGCAGCCTAATAGCGGGCCGAAATGAGCAGTTCTTC.

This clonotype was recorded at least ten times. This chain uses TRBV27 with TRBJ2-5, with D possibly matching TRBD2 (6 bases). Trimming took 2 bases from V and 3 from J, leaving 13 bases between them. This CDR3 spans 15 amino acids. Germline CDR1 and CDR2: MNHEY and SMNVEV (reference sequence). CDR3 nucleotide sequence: TGTGCCAGCAGTTTAACGTTCGGGGGAGAAGAGACCCAGTACTTC. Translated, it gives CASSLTFGGEETQYF.

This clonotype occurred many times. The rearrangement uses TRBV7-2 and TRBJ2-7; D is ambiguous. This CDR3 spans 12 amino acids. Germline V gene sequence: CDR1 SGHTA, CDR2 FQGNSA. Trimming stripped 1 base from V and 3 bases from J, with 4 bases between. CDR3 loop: CASSLVFYEQYF. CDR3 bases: TGTGCCAGCAGCTTAGTGTTCTACGAGCAGTACTTC.

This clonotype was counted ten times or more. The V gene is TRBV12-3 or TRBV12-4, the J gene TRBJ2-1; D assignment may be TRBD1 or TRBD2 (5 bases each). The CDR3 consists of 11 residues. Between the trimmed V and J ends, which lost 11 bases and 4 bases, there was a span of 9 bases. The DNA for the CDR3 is TGTGCCGGTGGGGGTTACAATGAGCAGTTCTTC. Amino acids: CAGGGYNEQFF.

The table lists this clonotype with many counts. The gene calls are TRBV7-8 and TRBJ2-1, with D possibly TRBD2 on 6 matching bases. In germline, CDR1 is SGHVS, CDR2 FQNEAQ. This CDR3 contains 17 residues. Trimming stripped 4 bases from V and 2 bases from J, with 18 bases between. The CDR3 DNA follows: TGTGCCAGCAGCTCTCCGCGGGGCGGGTCGACCTACAATGAGCAGTTCTTC. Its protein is CASSSPRGGSTYNEQFF.

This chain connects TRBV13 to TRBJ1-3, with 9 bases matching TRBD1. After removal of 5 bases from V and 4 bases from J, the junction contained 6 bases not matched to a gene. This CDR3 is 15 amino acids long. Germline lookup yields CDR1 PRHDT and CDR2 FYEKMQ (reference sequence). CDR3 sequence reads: CASSEQGAGGNTIYF. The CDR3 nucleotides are TGTGCCAGCAGCGAACAGGGGGCCGGAGGAAACACCATATATTTT. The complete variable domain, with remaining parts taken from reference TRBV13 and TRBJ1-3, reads AAGVIQSPRHLIKEKRETATLKCYPIPRHDTVYWYQQGPGQDPQFLISFYEKMQSDKGSIPDRFSAQQFSDYHSELNMSSLELGDSALYFCASSEQGAGGNTIYFGEGSWLTVV.

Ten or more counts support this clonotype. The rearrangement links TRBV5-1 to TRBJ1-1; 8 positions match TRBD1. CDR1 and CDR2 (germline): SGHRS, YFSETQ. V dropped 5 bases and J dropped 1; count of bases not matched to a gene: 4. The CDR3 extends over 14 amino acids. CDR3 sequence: CASSSDRANTEAFF. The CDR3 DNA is TGCGCCAGCAGTTCGGACAGGGCGAACACTGAAGCTTTCTTT.